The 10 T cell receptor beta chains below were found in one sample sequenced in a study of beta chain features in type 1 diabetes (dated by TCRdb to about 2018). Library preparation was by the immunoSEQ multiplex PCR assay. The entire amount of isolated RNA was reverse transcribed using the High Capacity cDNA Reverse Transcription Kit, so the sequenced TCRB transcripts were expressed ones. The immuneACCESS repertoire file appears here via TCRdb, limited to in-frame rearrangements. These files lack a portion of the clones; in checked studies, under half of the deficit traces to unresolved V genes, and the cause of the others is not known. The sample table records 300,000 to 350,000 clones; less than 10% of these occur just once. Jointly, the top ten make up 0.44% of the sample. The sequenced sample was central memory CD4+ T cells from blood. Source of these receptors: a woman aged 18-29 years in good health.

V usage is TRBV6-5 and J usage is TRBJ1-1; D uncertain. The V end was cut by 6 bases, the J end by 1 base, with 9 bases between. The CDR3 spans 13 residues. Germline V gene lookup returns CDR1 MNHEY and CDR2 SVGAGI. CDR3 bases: TGTGCCAGCAGCCGGGAGGGGAACACTGAAGCTTTCTTT. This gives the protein CASSREGNTEAFF.

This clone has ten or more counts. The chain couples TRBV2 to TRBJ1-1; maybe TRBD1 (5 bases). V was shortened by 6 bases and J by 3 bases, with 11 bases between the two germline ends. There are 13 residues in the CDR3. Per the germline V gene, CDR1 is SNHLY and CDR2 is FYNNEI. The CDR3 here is CASSRDSHTEAFF. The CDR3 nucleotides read TGTGCCAGCAGCCGCGACAGTCACACTGAAGCTTTCTTT.

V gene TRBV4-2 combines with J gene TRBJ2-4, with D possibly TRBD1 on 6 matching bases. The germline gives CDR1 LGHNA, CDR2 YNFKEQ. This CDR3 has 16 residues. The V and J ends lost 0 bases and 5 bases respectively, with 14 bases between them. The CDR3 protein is CASSQDWGLRENIQYF. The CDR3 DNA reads TGTGCCAGCAGCCAAGATTGGGGGCTTAGGGAAAACATTCAGTACTTC.

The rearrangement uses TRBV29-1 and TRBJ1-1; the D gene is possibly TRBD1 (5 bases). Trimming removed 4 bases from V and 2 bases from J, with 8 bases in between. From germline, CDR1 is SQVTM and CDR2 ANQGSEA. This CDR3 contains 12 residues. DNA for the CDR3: TGCAGCGTTGCAAGGGGAAACACTGAAGCTTTCTTT. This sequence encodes CSVARGNTEAFF.

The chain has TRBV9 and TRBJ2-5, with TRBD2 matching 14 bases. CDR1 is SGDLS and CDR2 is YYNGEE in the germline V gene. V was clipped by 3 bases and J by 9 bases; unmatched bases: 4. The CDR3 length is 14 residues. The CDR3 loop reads CASSGGLAGEPQYF. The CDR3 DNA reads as TGTGCCAGCAGCGGGGGACTAGCGGGAGAACCCCAGTACTTC.

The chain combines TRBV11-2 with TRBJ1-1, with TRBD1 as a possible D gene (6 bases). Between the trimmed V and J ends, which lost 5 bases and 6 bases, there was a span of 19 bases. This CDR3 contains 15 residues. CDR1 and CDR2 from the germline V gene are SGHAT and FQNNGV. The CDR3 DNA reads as TGTGCCAGCAGCGTAAGACAGGAGGTTGTTCCTGAAGCTTTCTTT. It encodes CASSVRQEVVPEAFF.

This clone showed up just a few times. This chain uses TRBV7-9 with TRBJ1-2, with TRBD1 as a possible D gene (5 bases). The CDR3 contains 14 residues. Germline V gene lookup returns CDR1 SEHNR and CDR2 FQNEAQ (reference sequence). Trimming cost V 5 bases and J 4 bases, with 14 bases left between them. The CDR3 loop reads CASSPPTGGYGYTF. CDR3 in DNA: TGTGCCAGCAGCCCTCCTACGGGGGGCTATGGCTACACCTTC.

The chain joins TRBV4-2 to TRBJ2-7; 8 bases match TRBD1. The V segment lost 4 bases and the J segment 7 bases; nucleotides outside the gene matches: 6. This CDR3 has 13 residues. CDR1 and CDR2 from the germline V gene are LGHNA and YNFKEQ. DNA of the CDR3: TGTGCCAGCAGCCCCGGACAGGGTGTAGAGCAGTACTTC. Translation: CASSPGQGVEQYF.

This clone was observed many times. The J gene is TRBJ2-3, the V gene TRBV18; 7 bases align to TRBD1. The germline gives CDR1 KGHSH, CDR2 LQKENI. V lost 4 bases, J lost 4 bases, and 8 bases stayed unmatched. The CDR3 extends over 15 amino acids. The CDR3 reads CASSLQGNGADTQYF. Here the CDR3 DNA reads TGTGCCAGCTCACTACAGGGGAATGGGGCAGATACGCAGTATTTT.

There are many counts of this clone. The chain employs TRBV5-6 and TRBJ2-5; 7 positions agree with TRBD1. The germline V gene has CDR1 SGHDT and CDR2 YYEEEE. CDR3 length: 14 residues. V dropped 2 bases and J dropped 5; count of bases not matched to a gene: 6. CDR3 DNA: TGTGCCAGCAGCTTAAGACAGGGAAAGGAGACCCAGTACTTC. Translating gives CASSLRQGKETQYF.